The present entry profiles one T cell receptor beta chain with its context. The record originates from a study of blood T cell repertoires in COVID-19. Clones were sequenced by immunoSEQ multiplex PCR, and TCRdb holds only the in-frame ones, with some missing. The sample has 150,000 to 200,000 clones, around 89% seen once. This clonotype was sampled from a woman aged 50 to 60 who had recovered from COVID-19. Sequenced: PBMCs or T cells enriched from blood (not recorded which).

CDR3 in amino acids: CASSLRFDLAGDGNEQFF. The CDR3 region has the DNA TGTGCCAGCAGCTTAAGGTTTGACCTAGCGGGAGACGGCAATGAGCAGTTCTTC. V usage is TRBV7-3 and J usage is TRBJ2-1; 10 nucleotides line up with TRBD2. The junction had 12 bases not matched to a gene; V was cut back by 1 base and J by 6 bases. The CDR3 spans 18 residues. The V gene's germline CDR1 is SGHTA and CDR2 FQGTGA.